Shown below are 13 T cell receptor beta chains from a single sample sequenced in a study of cytomegalovirus exposure and HLA in healthy donors. TCRdb's table, derived via immunoSEQ multiplex PCR, lists solely in-frame clones and lacks some. The sample includes over 150,000 clones, around 83% of them seen just once. Specimen: PBMCs. The source is a human donor in good health.

The V gene is TRBV2, the J gene TRBJ2-5; maybe TRBD2 (6 bases). V lost 5 bases and J lost 2, with 15 bases in between. This CDR3 region has 15 residues. Germline assignment: CDR1 SNHLY and CDR2 FYNNEI. In DNA form, the CDR3 reads TGTGCCAGCAGTCCCATTCGGGGGTATCAAGAGACCCAGTACTTC. Translation gives CASSPIRGYQETQYF. Based on the CDR3 plus reference TRBV2 and TRBJ2-5, the full variable domain is EPEVTQTPSHQVTQMGQEVILRCVPISNHLYFYWYRQILGQKVEFLVSFYNNEISEKSEIFDDQFSVERPDGSNFTLKIRSTKLEDSAMYFCASSPIRGYQETQYFGPGTRLLVL.

The chain links TRBV6-1 to TRBJ2-5, with D hard to call. There are 15 residues in the CDR3. Germline V gene lookup returns CDR1 MNHNS and CDR2 SASEGT. Trimming left V 3 bases short and J 1 base short, with 12 bases between. CDR3 region: CASSDLPTTQETQYF. In DNA, the CDR3 is TGTGCCAGCAGTGACCTCCCCACTACCCAAGAGACCCAGTACTTC.

The chain carries TRBV27 and TRBJ1-2, with TRBD1 matching over 8 bases. This CDR3 region has 17 residues. Germline V gene sequence: CDR1 MNHEY, CDR2 SMNVEV (reference sequence). V shed 3 bases, J shed 4 bases, and the junction held 13 bases outside the gene matches. The CDR3 region has the DNA TGTGCCAGCAGTTTCTCCGCCGGACAGGGTTATCTCTATGGCTACACCTTC. This sequence encodes CASSFSAGQGYLYGYTF.

CDR3 coding DNA: TGTGCCAGCAGTGGAAACACAAAAAAACTGTTTTTT. Its protein product is CASSGNTKKLFF. The gene calls are TRBV6-1 and TRBJ1-4; D is uncertain. The CDR3 runs to 12 residues. Germline loops: CDR1 MNHNS, CDR2 SASEGT. Trimming took off 4 bases at V and 9 bases at J, with 9 bases between the two ends.

The chain uses TRBV27 and TRBJ2-1; TRBD1 matches at 8 bases. This CDR3 is built from 17 residues. The junction had 13 bases not matched to a gene; V was cut back by 4 bases and J by 5 bases. From germline, CDR1 is MNHEY and CDR2 SMNVEV (reference sequence). In nucleotides, the CDR3 is TGTGCCAGCAGTTCCTACACCCCGACAGGGGCCCACAATGAGCAGTTCTTC. Translation gives CASSSYTPTGAHNEQFF.

The rearrangement joins TRBV7-9 to TRBJ2-1, with TRBD1 matching 12 bases. CDR1 is SEHNR, CDR2 FQNEAQ, per germline (reference sequence). After removal of 0 bases from V and 9 bases from J, the junction contained 9 bases not matched to a gene. CDR3 length equals 17 residues. CDR3 DNA sequence: TGTGCCAGCAGCTTAGCGTTTGGGGGACAGGGGGCTGGTGAGCAGTTCTTC. It encodes CASSLAFGGQGAGEQFF.

This chain connects TRBV11-1 to TRBJ2-1; tentatively, D is TRBD2 (6 bases). Germline assignment: CDR1 SGHAT and CDR2 FQDESV (reference sequence). The CDR3 has 14 residues. V lost 3 bases, J lost 4 bases, and 10 bases lay in between. CDR3 bases: TGTGCCAGCAGCTTTCCCGCGGGATACAATGAGCAGTTCTTC. Translation: CASSFPAGYNEQFF.

CDR3 loop: CASSLVGGQDYGYTF. The CDR3 nucleotides read TGTGCCAGCAGCTTAGTCGGGGGGCAGGACTATGGCTACACCTTC. The rearrangement joins TRBV7-6 to TRBJ1-2; D is perhaps TRBD1 (6 bases). V was trimmed by 1 base and J by 3 bases, leaving 12 bases between them. CDR1 SGHVS and CDR2 FNYEAQ come from the germline V gene. The CDR3 has 15 amino acids.

The chain is built from TRBV19 and TRBJ2-7; 14 nucleotides align to TRBD2. After removal of 5 bases from V and 6 bases from J, the junction contained 3 bases not matched to a gene. Germline-derived CDR1 and CDR2 are LNHDA and SQIVND (reference sequence). The CDR3 consists of 14 residues. The CDR3 reads CASSPGTSGGEQYF. The CDR3 region has the DNA TGTGCCAGTAGTCCAGGGACTAGCGGGGGCGAGCAGTACTTC.

The table lists this clone with a few counts. This sequence joins TRBV5-5 and TRBJ1-2; 8 bases align to TRBD1. Looked up from germline, CDR1 is SGHKS and CDR2 is YYEKEE (reference sequence). This CDR3 region has 13 residues. After removal of 4 bases from V and 2 bases from J, the junction contained 1 base not matched to a gene. Here the CDR3 DNA reads TGTGCCAGCAGCCGGACAGGGAACTATGGCTACACCTTC. Amino acid sequence: CASSRTGNYGYTF.

This rearrangement joins TRBV4-3 to TRBJ2-7; 8 bases fit TRBD2. From germline, CDR1 is LGHNA and CDR2 YSLEER. Germline trimming cut 4 bases from V and 2 bases from J; bases unmatched to any gene: 10. CDR3 length: 16 amino acids. The CDR3 sequence: CASSPSQAGATYEQYF. In DNA form, the CDR3 reads TGCGCCAGCAGCCCTAGTCAAGCGGGGGCCACCTACGAGCAGTACTTC.

The chain has TRBV5-1 and TRBJ2-3; TRBD2 matches at 10 bases. Germline assignment: CDR1 SGHRS and CDR2 YFSETQ. The CDR3 length is 15 residues. The trim removed 2 bases at V and 4 bases at J, leaving 4 bases unmatched. The CDR3 here is CASSFSGRAADTQYF. The CDR3 DNA is TGCGCCAGCAGCTTCAGCGGGAGGGCCGCAGATACGCAGTATTTT.

The CDR3 region is CASSHLTDSSYNSPLHF. The CDR3 DNA sequence: TGCGCCAGCAGCCACCTGACGGACAGCTCCTATAATTCACCCCTCCACTTT. This chain connects TRBV4-1 to TRBJ1-6; tentative D call: TRBD1 (6 bases). This CDR3 contains 17 residues. V was trimmed by 3 bases and J by 0 bases, leaving 12 bases between them. The germline V gene encodes CDR1 MGHRA and CDR2 YSYEKL.